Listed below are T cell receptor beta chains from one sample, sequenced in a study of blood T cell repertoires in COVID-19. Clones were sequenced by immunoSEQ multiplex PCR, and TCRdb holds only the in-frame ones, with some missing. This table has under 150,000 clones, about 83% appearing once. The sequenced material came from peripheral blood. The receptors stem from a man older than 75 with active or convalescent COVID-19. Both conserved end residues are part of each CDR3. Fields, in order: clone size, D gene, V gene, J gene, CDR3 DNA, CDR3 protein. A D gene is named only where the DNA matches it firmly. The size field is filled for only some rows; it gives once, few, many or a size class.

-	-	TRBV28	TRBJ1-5	TGTGCCAGCAGAACCCCGGGGGGTGACAATCAGCCCCAGCATTTT	CASRTPGGDNQPQHF
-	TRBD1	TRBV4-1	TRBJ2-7	TGCGCCAGCAGCGAAAGACAGGGATTGGAGCAGTACTTC	CASSERQGLEQYF
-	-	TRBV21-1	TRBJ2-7	TGTGCCAGCAGCAACGGGGGGGCGGGGAACGAGCAGTACTTC	CASSNGGAGNEQYF
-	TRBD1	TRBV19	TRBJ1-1	TGTGCCAGTAGTTCTCACAGGGGTAGCACTGAAGCTTTCTTT	CASSSHRGSTEAFF
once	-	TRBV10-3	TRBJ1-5	TGTGCCATCAGTGAGGGAGGCAGTAGCAATCAGCCCCAGCATTTT	CAISEGGSSNQPQHF
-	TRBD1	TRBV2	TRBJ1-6	TGTGCCAGCTCACTTTTACAGGGGGAGTCACCCCTCCACTTT	CASSLLQGESPLHF
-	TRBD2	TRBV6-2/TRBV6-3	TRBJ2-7	TGTGCCAGCAGTTACTCGTATAGCGGGGCCCTCTACGAGCAGTACTTC	CASSYSYSGALYEQYF
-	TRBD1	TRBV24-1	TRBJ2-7	TGTGCCACCAGTGGGGGACAGGGGACGTCCTACGAGCAGTACTTC	CATSGGQGTSYEQYF
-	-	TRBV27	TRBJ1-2	TGTGCCAGCAGTCCCCGCAGGGGCTATGGCTACACCTTC	CASSPRRGYGYTF
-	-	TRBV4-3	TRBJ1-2	TGCGCCAGCAGCCAAGTGGTCGAGAGTGGCTATGGCTACACCTTC	CASSQVVESGYGYTF
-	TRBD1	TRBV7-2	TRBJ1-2	TGTGCCAGCAGCTTGGGGACAGGGGTAGGCTACACCTTC	CASSLGTGVGYTF
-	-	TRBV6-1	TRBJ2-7	TGTGCCAGCAGTGATGAAGGGGGGGCCCCCTACGAGCAGTACTTC	CASSDEGGAPYEQYF
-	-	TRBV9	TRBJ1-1	TGTGCCAGCAGCGTAGCGGGGGAGAACACTGAAGCTTTCTTT	CASSVAGENTEAFF
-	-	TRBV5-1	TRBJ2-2	TGCGCCAGCAGCTTGGTCGGAAGGGCGGGCACCGGGGAGCTGTTTTTT	CASSLVGRAGTGELFF
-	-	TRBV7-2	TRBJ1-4	TGTGCCAGCAGCTTAAATACAGGGAATGAAAAACTGTTTTTT	CASSLNTGNEKLFF
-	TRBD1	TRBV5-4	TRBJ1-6	TGTGCCAGCAGCCCGGAGGGGACAGCGTGGGGACCCCTCCACTTT	CASSPEGTAWGPLHF
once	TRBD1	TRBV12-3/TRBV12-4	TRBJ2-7	TGTGCCAGCGGGACAGGGGCTGGCGAGCAGTACTTC	CASGTGAGEQYF
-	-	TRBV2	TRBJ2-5	TGTGCCAGCCGAGCGGAAGAGACCCAGTACTTC	CASRAEETQYF
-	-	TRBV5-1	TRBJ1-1	TGCGCCAGCAGCTTGGCGGGGGACACTGAAGCTTTCTTT	CASSLAGDTEAFF
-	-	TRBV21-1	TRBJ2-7	TGTGCCAGCAGCAAAGTTAGGCAGGGGGCTTTCTACGAGCAGTACTTC	CASSKVRQGAFYEQYF
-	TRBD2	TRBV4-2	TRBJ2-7	TGTGCCAGCAGCGCTAGGGCTAGCGGACCCTACGAGCAGTACTTC	CASSARASGPYEQYF
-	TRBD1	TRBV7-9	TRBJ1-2	TGTGCCAGCAGCTTAGGGGACCATACAGGGGAAGGCTACACCTTC	CASSLGDHTGEGYTF
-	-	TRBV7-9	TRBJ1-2	TGTGCCAGCAGCTTTGGGGCCTTCTACACCTTC	CASSFGAFYTF
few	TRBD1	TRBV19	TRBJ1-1	TGTGCCAGTGGGGACAGGGGGGGAACTGAAGCTTTCTTT	CASGDRGGTEAFF
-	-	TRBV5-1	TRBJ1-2	TGCGCCAGCAGCTTGGAACAACAGGGTATCTATGGCTACACCTTC	CASSLEQQGIYGYTF
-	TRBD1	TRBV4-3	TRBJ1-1	TGCGCCAGCAGCCAAGTCTGGACAGGGGCCCTGGGTCTTTACACTGAAGCTTTCTTT	CASSQVWTGALGLYTEAFF
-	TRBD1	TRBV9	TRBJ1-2	TGTGCCAGCAGCCCGGGACAGGGGGTGGCTGGCTACACCTTC	CASSPGQGVAGYTF
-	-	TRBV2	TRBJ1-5	TGTGCCAGCAAAGGCAGTCCCGACCCAGGGCAGCCCCAGCATTTT	CASKGSPDPGQPQHF
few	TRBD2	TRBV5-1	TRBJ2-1	TGCGCCAGCAGTCGATCCGGGACTAGCGGGGGCCACCGGGGTAATGAGCAGTTCTTC	CASSRSGTSGGHRGNEQFF
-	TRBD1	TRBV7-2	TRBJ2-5	TGTGCCAGCAGCTTAGTAGCAGGACAGGGGGGATGGGAGACCCAGTACTTC	CASSLVAGQGGWETQYF
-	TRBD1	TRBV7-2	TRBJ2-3	TGTGCCAGCAGCCAAACAGGGGGCACAGATACGCAGTATTTT	CASSQTGGTDTQYF
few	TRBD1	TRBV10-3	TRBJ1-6	TGTGCCATCAGTGAGTCCGACAGGGCGGCGTATTCACCCCTCCACTTT	CAISESDRAAYSPLHF
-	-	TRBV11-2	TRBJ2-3	TGTGCCAGCAGCTCCGGAGGGCCCATGCAGTATTTT	CASSSGGPMQYF
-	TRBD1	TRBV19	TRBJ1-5	TGTGCCACCAAAGCCGGGACAGCTAGCAATCAGCCCCAGCATTTT	CATKAGTASNQPQHF
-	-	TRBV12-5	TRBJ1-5	TGTGCTAGTGTGCAGGGCAATCAGCCCCAGCATTTT	CASVQGNQPQHF
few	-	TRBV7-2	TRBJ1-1	TGTGCCAGCAGCGAAGACAGCGCTGAGAACACTGAAGCTTTCTTT	CASSEDSAENTEAFF
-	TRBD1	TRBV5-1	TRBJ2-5	TGCGCCAGCAGCTCCTCGCTGACAGGGGGCGGCGAGACCCAGTACTTC	CASSSSLTGGGETQYF
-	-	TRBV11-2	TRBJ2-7	TGTGCCAGCAGCTTACCTCGGGGGGCAAACTACGAGCAGTACTTC	CASSLPRGANYEQYF
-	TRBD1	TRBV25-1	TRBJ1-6	TGTGCCAGCAGCGGACAGGGGAAGGGTTCACCCCTCCACTTT	CASSGQGKGSPLHF
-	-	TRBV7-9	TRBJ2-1	TGTGCCAGCAGCCCCTATTCCTACAATGAGCAGTTCTTC	CASSPYSYNEQFF
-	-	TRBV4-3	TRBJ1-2	TGCGCCAGCAGCCAAGATCAAGGCGGCGGCTATGGCTACACCTTC	CASSQDQGGGYGYTF
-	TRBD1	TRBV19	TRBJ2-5	TGTGCCAGTAGAGACCCGGGACAGGGGAACCAAGAGACCCAGTACTTC	CASRDPGQGNQETQYF
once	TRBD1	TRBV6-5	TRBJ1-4	TGTGCCAGCAGTTACGGGGCAGGGGGAAAACTGTTTTTT	CASSYGAGGKLFF
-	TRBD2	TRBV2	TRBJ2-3	TGTGCCAGCAGCGTACTAGCGGGGGCCGGAGATACGCAGTATTTT	CASSVLAGAGDTQYF
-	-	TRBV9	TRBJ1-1	TGTGCCAGCAGCGGTCGCCCGGACAGTAACACTGAAGCTTTCTTT	CASSGRPDSNTEAFF
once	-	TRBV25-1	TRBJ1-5	TGTGCCAGCAGCCGTACAGGTTTTGGCAATCAGCCCCAGCATTTT	CASSRTGFGNQPQHF
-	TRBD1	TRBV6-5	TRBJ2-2	TGTGCCAGCGGCTCCGGGACAGGGTTCGGGGAGCTGTTTTTT	CASGSGTGFGELFF
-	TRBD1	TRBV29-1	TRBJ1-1	TGCAGCGCGCCGGGACAGGGGGAATTCACTGAAGCTTTCTTT	CSAPGQGEFTEAFF
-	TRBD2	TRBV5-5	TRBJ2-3	TGTGCCAGCAGCTTACTAGCGGGGGGCATTAGCACAGATACGCAGTATTTT	CASSLLAGGISTDTQYF
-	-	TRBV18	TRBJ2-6	TGTGCCAGCTCACCACTGGACAGCTCTGGGGCCAACGTCCTGACTTTC	CASSPLDSSGANVLTF
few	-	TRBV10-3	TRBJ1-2	TGTGCCAGCACCCCGGAGGTCCAACTTAGGGATGGCTACACCTTC	CASTPEVQLRDGYTF